This T cell receptor (beta chain) emerged from a study of blood T cell repertoires in COVID-19. Across the whole study: There were acute and convalescent COVID-19 samples, and they came from the United States, Italy and Spain. Sources were T cells, B-cell-depleted T cells, or PBMCs; the material itself was cDNA or gDNA.

In the authors' workflow: Estimation of nucleated cell counts relied on the amplification of reference gene primers. Clones were sequenced by immunoSEQ multiplex PCR, and TCRdb holds only the in-frame ones, with some missing. From that table come the V and J calls and clone size; the DNA was used to work out D and trimming. This table has roughly 250,000 clones, approximately 91% appearing once. Unmatched junction bases numbered 9, after V lost 5 bases and J lost 6 bases. CDR3 length: 15 residues. Germline lookup yields CDR1 SGHTA and CDR2 FQGTGA. The receptor was isolated from a woman aged 40 to 50 who had recovered from COVID-19. This chain links TRBV7-3 with TRBJ2-1; 8 bases fit TRBD2. The specimen was peripheral blood. CDR3 bases: TGTGCCAGCAGCCCACTAGAACTAGCGGTCAATGAGCAGTTCTTC. It translates to CASSPLELAVNEQFF.